What follows describes a single T cell receptor (beta chain). Antigen specificity is unknown. The V and J ends lost 4 bases and 2 bases, in that order; junction bases with no gene match: 5. This CDR3 spans 14 amino acids. Germline lookup yields CDR1 MDHEN and CDR2 SYDVKM. The sample comes from a study of OX40 agonist ivuxolimab in advanced cancers. Overall study: Partial response was recorded in three patients: one hepatocellular carcinoma and two cutaneous melanoma cases. Study findings and constraints: Antigen specificity remained undetermined for the expanded peripheral T cells. People who partly responded at 0.1-3.0 mg/kg had some of the least clonal expansion seen.

The assay was immunoSEQ multiplex PCR, and TCRdb's table has in-frame clones only and misses some. The table shows 8,000 to 10,000 clones, with roughly 70% occurring only once. The rearrangement uses TRBV28 and TRBJ2-7, with 7 bases matching TRBD2. The sample consisted of CD4+ or CD8+ T cells sorted from blood, taken in a trial of the OX40 agonist ivuxolimab. The receptor's source is an adult with an advanced solid tumor such as melanoma, head and neck, liver or kidney cancer. In DNA form, the CDR3 reads TGTGCCAGCAGTTACGGACTAGGCCCCTACGAGCAGTACTTC. As protein: CASSYGLGPYEQYF.